This entry lists 16 T cell receptor beta chains sequenced from one sample in a study of blood T cell repertoires in COVID-19. Using immunoSEQ multiplex PCR, the repertoire was profiled, and TCRdb retains in-frame clones only, with some absent. This table has around 70,000 clones, nearly 90% appearing once. Specimen: peripheral blood. All receptors derive from a man at least 80 years old with acute or convalescent COVID-19.

The gene calls are TRBV19 and TRBJ1-6; perhaps TRBD1 as D (6 bases). The CDR3 loop spans 15 amino acids. Looked up from germline, CDR1 is LNHDA and CDR2 is SQIVND (reference sequence). V shed 4 bases and J shed 4 bases, with 11 bases lying between them. The CDR3 here is CASSTTGQYNSPLHF. The CDR3 DNA is TGTGCCAGTAGTACGACCGGACAGTATAATTCACCCCTCCACTTT.

The count of this clone is one. The chain has TRBV7-9 and TRBJ1-3; TRBD1 is a possible D gene (6 bases). V lost 7 bases to trimming and J lost 2 bases, with 12 bases between them. The CDR3 consists of 14 residues. The germline V gene encodes CDR1 SEHNR and CDR2 FQNEAQ (reference sequence). For the CDR3, the DNA is TGTGCCAGCACCAAGGGGGGTACTGGAAACACCATATATTTT. This sequence encodes CASTKGGTGNTIYF.

The chain links TRBV5-6 to TRBJ2-3, with unresolved D. The germline V gene has CDR1 SGHDT and CDR2 YYEEEE. There are 14 residues in the CDR3. V gave up 7 bases and J gave up 3 bases, with 15 bases separating them. The CDR3 loop reads CASGPDPETDTQYF. The CDR3 bases are TGTGCCAGCGGGCCCGACCCAGAAACAGATACGCAGTATTTT.

The V gene is TRBV5-1, the J gene TRBJ1-3; a weak D match, TRBD1 (5 bases). Germline lookup yields CDR1 SGHRS and CDR2 YFSETQ. The V gene lost 0 bases and the J gene lost 1 base, with 5 bases spanning the gap. This CDR3 contains 14 residues. Here the CDR3 reads CASSLEGSGNTIYF. The CDR3 DNA is TGCGCCAGCAGCTTGGAGGGGTCTGGAAACACCATATATTTT.

The V gene is TRBV4-1, the J gene TRBJ1-3; TRBD1 matches at 7 bases. The CDR3 extends over 16 amino acids. Germline V lookup: CDR1 MGHRA, CDR2 YSYEKL. V was clipped by 2 bases and J by 1 base; unmatched bases: 5. As DNA, the CDR3 is TGCGCCAGCAGCCAAACGGGACAGCGGTCTGGAAACACCATATATTTT. It codes for CASSQTGQRSGNTIYF.

The CDR3 DNA is TGTGCCACCAAGAGGGACAGGGTCGGGCAGCCCCAGCATTTT. It yields the protein CATKRDRVGQPQHF. This chain uses TRBV6-6 with TRBJ1-5; TRBD1 agrees at 9 bases. Germline CDR1 and CDR2: MNHNY and SVGAGI (reference sequence). V was pared by 10 bases and J by 7 bases, with 11 bases of the junction left unmatched. The CDR3 is 14 amino acids.

The chain combines TRBV18 with TRBJ2-2, with TRBD1 as a possible D gene (5 bases). The CDR3 loop spans 16 amino acids. V was shortened by 3 bases and J by 7 bases, with 18 bases between the two germline ends. Germline CDR1 KGHSH, CDR2 LQKENI. CDR3 coding DNA: TGTGCCAGCTCACCTAGACTGCAGGGCGAAGGCGGGGAGCTGTTTTTT. Amino acid sequence: CASSPRLQGEGGELFF. The whole variable domain, remainder taken from reference TRBV18 and TRBJ2-2, is NAGVMQNPRHLVRRRGQEARLRCSPMKGHSHVYWYRQLPEEGLKFMVYLQKENIIDESGMPKERFSAEFPKEGPSILRIQQVVRGDSAAYFCASSPRLQGEGGELFFGEGSRLTVL.

The rearrangement links TRBV7-2 to TRBJ2-5; 8 bases match TRBD1. The CDR3 runs to 15 residues. V dropped 1 base and J dropped 4; count of bases not matched to a gene: 5. The germline V gene has CDR1 SGHTA and CDR2 FQGNSA. Here the CDR3 reads CASSLGAGGAETQYF. CDR3 nucleotides: TGTGCCAGCAGCTTAGGGGCAGGGGGCGCAGAGACCCAGTACTTC.

The gene calls are TRBV3-1 (or the pseudogene TRBV3-2) and TRBJ1-1; possible D gene TRBD1, 5 bases. Trimming took 0 bases from V and 3 from J, leaving 26 bases between them. Germline loops: CDR1 LGHDT, CDR2 YNNKEL (reference sequence). This CDR3 is built from 20 residues. CDR3 DNA: TGTGCCAGCAGCCAAGAATTCCGGGGGGGGAGAGTCTCCCGGGACACTGAAGCTTTCTTT. Translating gives CASSQEFRGGRVSRDTEAFF.

The chain employs TRBV5-6 and TRBJ1-1; D might be TRBD1 (5 bases). Germline V gene data show CDR1 as SGHDT and CDR2 as YYEEEE. The V gene lost 4 bases and the J gene lost 1 base, with 11 bases spanning the gap. This CDR3 is built from 14 residues. DNA for the CDR3: TGTGCCAGCAGCCCCCCGGGGGGGAACACTGAAGCTTTCTTT. It translates to CASSPPGGNTEAFF.

This chain joins TRBV20-1 and TRBJ2-1, with 8 bases aligning to TRBD2. The junction had 10 bases not matched to a gene; V was cut back by 3 bases and J by 0 bases. Per germline, CDR1 DFQATT and CDR2 SNEGSKA (reference sequence). This CDR3 has 17 amino acids. As DNA, the CDR3 is TGCAGTGCTAGTGTTAGCGGGAAACCACTCTCCTACAATGAGCAGTTCTTC. This codes for CSASVSGKPLSYNEQFF.

The chain links TRBV12-5 to TRBJ1-1; 8 bases match TRBD1. The CDR3 has 13 residues. Germline V lookup: CDR1 LGHNT, CDR2 FRNRAP. The trim removed 8 bases at V and 0 bases at J, leaving 2 bases unmatched. CDR3 residues: CASWGQVNTEAFF. CDR3 DNA sequence: TGTGCTAGTTGGGGACAGGTGAACACTGAAGCTTTCTTT.

This chain connects TRBV18 to TRBJ2-7; 11 bases are a match to TRBD2. Trimming at V came to 4 bases and at J to 7 bases, leaving 12 bases not matched to a gene. Looked up from germline, CDR1 is KGHSH and CDR2 is LQKENI. The CDR3 totals 16 residues. The CDR3 loop is CASSQGTSGLGGEQYF. For the CDR3, the DNA is TGTGCCAGCTCACAGGGGACTAGCGGCTTAGGGGGAGAGCAGTACTTC.

CDR3 nucleotide sequence: TGTGCCAGCAGCTTGGGGCCTCACCCTTACGAGCAGTACTTC. Amino acids: CASSLGPHPYEQYF. The chain recombines TRBV7-3 with TRBJ2-7; D is possibly TRBD1 (5 bases). The CDR3 extends over 14 amino acids. The V gene's germline CDR1 is SGHTA and CDR2 FQGTGA. V was shortened by 3 bases and J by 4 bases, with 13 bases between the two germline ends.

The V gene is TRBV5-4, the J gene TRBJ2-2; TRBD2 agrees at 10 bases. Losses at the gene ends were 4 bases for V and 4 bases for J; bases not matched to a gene: 4. Germline V lookup: CDR1 SGHNT, CDR2 YYREEE (reference sequence). The CDR3 has 15 residues. CDR3 sequence reads: CASSPGTSATGELFF. Written as DNA, the CDR3 is TGTGCCAGCAGCCCTGGGACTAGCGCCACCGGGGAGCTGTTTTTT.

The CDR3 region has the DNA TGTGCCAGCAGCTTCCTTGAAGAGACCCAGTACTTC. Translation: CASSFLEETQYF. The gene calls are TRBV7-8 and TRBJ2-5; D call uncertain. Germline CDR1 is SGHVS and CDR2 is FQNEAQ. The V end was cut by 3 bases, the J end by 3 bases, with 5 bases between. The CDR3 contains 12 residues. Full variable domain (missing parts from reference TRBV7-8 and TRBJ2-5): GAGVSQSPRYKVAKRGQDVALRCDPISGHVSLFWYQQALGQGPEFLTYFQNEAQLDKSGLPSDRFFAERPEGSVSTLKIQRTQQEDSAVYLCASSFLEETQYFGPGTRLLVL.